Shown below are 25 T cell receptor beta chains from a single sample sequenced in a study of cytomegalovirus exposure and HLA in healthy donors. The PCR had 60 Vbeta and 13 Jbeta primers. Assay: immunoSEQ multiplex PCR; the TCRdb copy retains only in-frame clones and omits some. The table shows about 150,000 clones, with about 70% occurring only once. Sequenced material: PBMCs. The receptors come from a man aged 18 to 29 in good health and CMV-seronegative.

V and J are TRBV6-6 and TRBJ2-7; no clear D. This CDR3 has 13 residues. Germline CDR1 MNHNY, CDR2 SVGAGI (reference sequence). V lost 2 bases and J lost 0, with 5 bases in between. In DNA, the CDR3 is TGTGCCAGCAGTTACGGAGCCTCCTACGAGCAGTACTTC. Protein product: CASSYGASYEQYF.

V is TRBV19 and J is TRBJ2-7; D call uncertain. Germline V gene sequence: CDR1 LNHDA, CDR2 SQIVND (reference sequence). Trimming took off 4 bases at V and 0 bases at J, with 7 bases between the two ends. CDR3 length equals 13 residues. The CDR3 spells CASSRTASYEQYV. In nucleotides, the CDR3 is TGTGCCAGTAGTAGAACAGCCTCCTACGAGCAGTACGTC.

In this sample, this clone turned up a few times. This CDR3 is CASSPLTGAGELFF. The CDR3 DNA reads as TGCGCCAGCAGCCCCTTGACAGGGGCCGGGGAGCTGTTTTTT. The chain links TRBV4-3 to TRBJ2-2; 8 bases map to TRBD1. Germline CDR1 reads LGHNA; CDR2 reads YSLEER. V shed 4 bases, J shed 6 bases, and the junction held 4 bases outside the gene matches. CDR3 length: 14 residues.

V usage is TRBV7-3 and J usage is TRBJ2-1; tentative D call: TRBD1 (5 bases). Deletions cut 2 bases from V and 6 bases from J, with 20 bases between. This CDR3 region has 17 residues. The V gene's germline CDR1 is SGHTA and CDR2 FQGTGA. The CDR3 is CASSLRPGESQGNEQFF. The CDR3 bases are TGTGCCAGCAGCTTACGACCTGGCGAGAGCCAGGGCAATGAGCAGTTCTTC.

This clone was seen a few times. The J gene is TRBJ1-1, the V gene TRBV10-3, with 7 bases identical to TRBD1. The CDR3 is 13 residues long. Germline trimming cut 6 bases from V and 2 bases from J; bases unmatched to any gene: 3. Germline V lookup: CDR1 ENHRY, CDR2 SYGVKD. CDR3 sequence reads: CAISPGGNTEAFF. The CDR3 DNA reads TGTGCCATCAGCCCAGGGGGAAACACTGAAGCTTTCTTT.

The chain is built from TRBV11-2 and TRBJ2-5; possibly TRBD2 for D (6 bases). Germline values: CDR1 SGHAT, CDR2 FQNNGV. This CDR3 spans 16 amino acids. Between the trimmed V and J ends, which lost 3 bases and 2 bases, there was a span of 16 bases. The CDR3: CASSLIGWGEQETQYF. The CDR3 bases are TGTGCCAGCAGCTTGATCGGGTGGGGGGAACAAGAGACCCAGTACTTC. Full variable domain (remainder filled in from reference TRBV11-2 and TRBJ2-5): EAGVAQSPRYKIIEKRQSVAFWCNPISGHATLYWYQQILGQGPKLLIQFQNNGVVDDSQLPKDRFSAERLKGVDSTLKIQPAKLEDSAVYLCASSLIGWGEQETQYFGPGTRLLVL.

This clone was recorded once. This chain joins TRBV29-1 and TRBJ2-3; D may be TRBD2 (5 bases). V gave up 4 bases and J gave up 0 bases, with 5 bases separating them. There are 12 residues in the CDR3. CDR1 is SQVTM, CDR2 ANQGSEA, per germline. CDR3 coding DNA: TGCAGCGTTGGACTAAGCACAGATACGCAGTATTTT. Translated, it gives CSVGLSTDTQYF.

This CDR3 is CASRTGGPTEAFF. CDR3 nucleotide sequence: TGTGCCAGCAGGACAGGGGGCCCCACTGAAGCTTTCTTT. The chain employs TRBV6-5 and TRBJ1-1; 10 bases are a match to TRBD1. The CDR3 is 13 residues long. V was clipped by 6 bases and J by 4 bases; unmatched bases: 2. Germline V gene data show CDR1 as MNHEY and CDR2 as SVGAGI.

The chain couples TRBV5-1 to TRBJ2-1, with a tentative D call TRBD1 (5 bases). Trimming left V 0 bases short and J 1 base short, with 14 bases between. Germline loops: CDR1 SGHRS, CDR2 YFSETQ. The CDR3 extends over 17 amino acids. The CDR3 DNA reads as TGCGCCAGCAGCTTGGCGACAGCCCGCTTATCCTACAATGAGCAGTTCTTC. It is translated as CASSLATARLSYNEQFF.

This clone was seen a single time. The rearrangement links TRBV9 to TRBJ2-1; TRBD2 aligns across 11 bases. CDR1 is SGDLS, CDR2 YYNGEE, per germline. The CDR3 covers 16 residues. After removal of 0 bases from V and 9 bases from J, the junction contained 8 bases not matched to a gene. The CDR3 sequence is CASSVVGSGGVGEQFF. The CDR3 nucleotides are TGTGCCAGCAGCGTAGTGGGTAGCGGGGGGGTCGGTGAGCAGTTCTTC.

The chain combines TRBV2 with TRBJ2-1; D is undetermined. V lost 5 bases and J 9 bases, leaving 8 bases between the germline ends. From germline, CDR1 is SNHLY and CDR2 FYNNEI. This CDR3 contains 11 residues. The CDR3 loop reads CASSWAGEQFF. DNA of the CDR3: TGTGCCAGCAGTTGGGCCGGTGAGCAGTTCTTC.

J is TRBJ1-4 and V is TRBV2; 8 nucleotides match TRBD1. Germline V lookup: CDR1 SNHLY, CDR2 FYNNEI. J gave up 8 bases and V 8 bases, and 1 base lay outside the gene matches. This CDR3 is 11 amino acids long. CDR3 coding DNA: TGTGCCAGCCGACAGGGGGAAAAACTGTTTTTT. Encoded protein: CASRQGEKLFF.

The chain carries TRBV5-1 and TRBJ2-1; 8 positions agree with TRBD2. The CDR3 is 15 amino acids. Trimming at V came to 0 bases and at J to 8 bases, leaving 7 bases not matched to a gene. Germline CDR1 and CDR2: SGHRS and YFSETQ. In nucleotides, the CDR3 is TGCGCCAGCAGCTTGGACAGTGGGACTAGACATGAGCAGTTCTTC. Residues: CASSLDSGTRHEQFF.

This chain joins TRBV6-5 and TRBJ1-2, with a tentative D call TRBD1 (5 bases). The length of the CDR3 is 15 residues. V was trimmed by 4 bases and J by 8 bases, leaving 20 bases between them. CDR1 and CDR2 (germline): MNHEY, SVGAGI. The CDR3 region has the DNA TGTGCCAGCAGTTTATCCTCCGCGGGGCTTAGCGGCTACACCTTC. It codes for CASSLSSAGLSGYTF.

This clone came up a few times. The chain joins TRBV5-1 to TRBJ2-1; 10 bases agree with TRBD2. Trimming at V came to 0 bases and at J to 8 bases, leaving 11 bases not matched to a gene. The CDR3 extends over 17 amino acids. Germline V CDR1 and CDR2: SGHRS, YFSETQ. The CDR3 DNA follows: TGCGCCAGCAGCTTGGCCGCTAGCGGGGGACCCGGGGATGAGCAGTTCTTC. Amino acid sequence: CASSLAASGGPGDEQFF.

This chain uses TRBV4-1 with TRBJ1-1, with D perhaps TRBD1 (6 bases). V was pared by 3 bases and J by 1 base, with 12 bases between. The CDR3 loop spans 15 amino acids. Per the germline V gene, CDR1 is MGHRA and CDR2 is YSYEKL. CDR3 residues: CASSHRTERNTEAFF. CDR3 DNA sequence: TGCGCCAGCAGCCACCGGACAGAGAGGAACACTGAAGCTTTCTTT.

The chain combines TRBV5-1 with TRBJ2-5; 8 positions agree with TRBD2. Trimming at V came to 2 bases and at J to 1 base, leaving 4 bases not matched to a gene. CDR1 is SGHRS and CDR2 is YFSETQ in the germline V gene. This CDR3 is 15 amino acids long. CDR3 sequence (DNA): TGCGCCAGCAGCTTTACCCGGGGGGGCCAAGAGACCCAGTACTTC. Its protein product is CASSFTRGGQETQYF.

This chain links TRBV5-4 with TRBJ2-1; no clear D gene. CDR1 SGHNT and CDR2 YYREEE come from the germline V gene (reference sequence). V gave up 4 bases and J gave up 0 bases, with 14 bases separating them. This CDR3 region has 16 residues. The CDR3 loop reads CASSVGSARSYNEQFF. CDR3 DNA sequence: TGTGCCAGCAGCGTGGGCAGCGCTCGCTCCTACAATGAGCAGTTCTTC.

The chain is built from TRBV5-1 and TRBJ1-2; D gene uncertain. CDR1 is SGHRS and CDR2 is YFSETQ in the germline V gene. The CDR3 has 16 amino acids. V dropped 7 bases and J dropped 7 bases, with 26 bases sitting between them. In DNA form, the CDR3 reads TGCGCCAGCCCCAAACGAGGAACCCAATCGTCGGGTGGCTACACCTTC. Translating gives CASPKRGTQSSGGYTF.

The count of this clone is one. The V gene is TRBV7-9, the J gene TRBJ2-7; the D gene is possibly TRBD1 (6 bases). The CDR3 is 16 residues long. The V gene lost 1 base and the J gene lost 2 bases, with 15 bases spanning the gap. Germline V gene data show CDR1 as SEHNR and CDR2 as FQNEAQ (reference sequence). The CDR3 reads CASSLVGQSLTYEQYF. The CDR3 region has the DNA TGTGCCAGCAGCTTAGTAGGACAGTCATTAACCTACGAGCAGTACTTC.

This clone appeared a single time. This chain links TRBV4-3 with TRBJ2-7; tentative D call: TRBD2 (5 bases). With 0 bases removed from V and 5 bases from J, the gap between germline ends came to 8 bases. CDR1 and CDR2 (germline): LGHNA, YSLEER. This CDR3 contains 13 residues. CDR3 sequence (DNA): TGCGCCAGCAGCCAAGATTCCGGGGACGAGCAGTACTTC. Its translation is CASSQDSGDEQYF.

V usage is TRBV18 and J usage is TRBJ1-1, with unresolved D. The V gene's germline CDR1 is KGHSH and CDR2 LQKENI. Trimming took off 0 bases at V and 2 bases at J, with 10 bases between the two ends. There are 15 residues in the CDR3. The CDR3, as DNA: TGTGCCAGCTCACCACCAAACGGAGGAAACACTGAAGCTTTCTTT. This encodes CASSPPNGGNTEAFF.

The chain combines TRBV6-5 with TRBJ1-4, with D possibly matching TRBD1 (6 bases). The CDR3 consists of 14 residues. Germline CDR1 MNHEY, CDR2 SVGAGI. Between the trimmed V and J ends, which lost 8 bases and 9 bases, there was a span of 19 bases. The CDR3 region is CASGRTVMNKKLFF. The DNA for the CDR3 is TGTGCCAGCGGACGGACAGTAATGAATAAAAAACTGTTTTTT.

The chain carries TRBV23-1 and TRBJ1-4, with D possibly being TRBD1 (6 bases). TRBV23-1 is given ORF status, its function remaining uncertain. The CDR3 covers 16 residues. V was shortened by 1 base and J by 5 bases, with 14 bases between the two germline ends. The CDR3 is CASSQFRDIKNEKLFF. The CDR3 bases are TGCGCCAGCAGTCAATTCCGGGACATCAAAAATGAAAAACTGTTTTTT.

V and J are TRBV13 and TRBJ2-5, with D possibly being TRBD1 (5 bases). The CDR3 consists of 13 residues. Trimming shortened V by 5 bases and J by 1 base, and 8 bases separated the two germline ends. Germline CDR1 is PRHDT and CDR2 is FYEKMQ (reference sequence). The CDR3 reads CASSPDSQETQYF. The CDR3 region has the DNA TGTGCCAGCAGCCCCGACAGCCAAGAGACCCAGTACTTC.